This T cell receptor beta chain is from a study of T cell changes during pregnancy in multiple sclerosis. Germline CDR1 is LNHDA and CDR2 is SQIVND (reference sequence). V lost 5 bases to trimming and J lost 5 bases; unmatched junction nucleotides: 6. The CDR3 is 15 amino acids. Sequencing was performed with immunoSEQ multiplex PCR; in TCRdb, only in-frame clones are kept and a portion is missing. The sample shows tens of thousands of clones, about nine tenths of them seen only once. This receptor was obtained from a female donor in good health, enrolled as a control in a pregnancy study. This specimen consisted of peripheral blood, obtained after pregnancy. The chain is built from TRBV19 and TRBJ2-2, with TRBD1 matching over 9 bases. CDR3 coding DNA: TGTGCCAGTAGTTGGGGACAGGGAGGGACCGGGGAGCTGTTTTTT. It yields the protein CASSWGQGGTGELFF.